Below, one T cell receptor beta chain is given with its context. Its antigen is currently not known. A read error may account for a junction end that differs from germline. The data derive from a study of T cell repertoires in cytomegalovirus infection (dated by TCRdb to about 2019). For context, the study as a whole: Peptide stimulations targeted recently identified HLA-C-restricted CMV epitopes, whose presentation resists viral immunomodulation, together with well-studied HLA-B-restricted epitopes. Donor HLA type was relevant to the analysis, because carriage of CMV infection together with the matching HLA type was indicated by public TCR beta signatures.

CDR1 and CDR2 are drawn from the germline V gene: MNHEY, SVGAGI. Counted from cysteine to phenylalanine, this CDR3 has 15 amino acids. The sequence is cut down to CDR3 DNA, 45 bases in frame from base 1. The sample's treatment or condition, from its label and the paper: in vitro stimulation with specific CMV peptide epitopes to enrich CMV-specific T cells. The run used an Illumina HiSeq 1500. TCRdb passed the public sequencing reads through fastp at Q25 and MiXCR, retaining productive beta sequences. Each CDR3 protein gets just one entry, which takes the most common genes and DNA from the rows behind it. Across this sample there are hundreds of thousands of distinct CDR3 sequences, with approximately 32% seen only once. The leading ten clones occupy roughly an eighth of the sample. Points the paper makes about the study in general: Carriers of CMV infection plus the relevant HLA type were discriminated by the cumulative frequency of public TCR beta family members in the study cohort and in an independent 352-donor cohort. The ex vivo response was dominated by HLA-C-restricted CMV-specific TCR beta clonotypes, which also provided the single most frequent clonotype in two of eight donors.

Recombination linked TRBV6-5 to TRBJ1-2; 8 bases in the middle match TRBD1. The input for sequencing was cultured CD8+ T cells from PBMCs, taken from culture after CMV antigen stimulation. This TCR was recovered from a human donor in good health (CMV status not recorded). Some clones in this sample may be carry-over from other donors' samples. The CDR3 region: CTSHFNGAGGFGYTF. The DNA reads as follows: TGTACCAGCCATTTCAACGGGGCAGGGGGCTTTGGCTACACCTTC.